These 3 T cell receptor beta chains originate from one sample sequenced in a study of cytotoxic CD8 clonotypes in ibrutinib-treated CLL. Libraries were prepared by immunoSEQ multiplex PCR; TCRdb keeps only in-frame clonotypes and omits some of them. The repertoire holds around 140,000 clones, with 80% to 90% as singletons. This specimen consisted of PBMCs, obtained after 24 months of ibrutinib treatment. Receptor source: a human donor with chronic lymphocytic leukemia.

The V gene is TRBV6-5, the J gene TRBJ2-3; no clear D gene. Per germline, CDR1 MNHEY and CDR2 SVGAGI. V lost 6 bases, J lost 5 bases, and 9 bases lay in between. The CDR3 consists of 12 residues. The CDR3 here is CASRSGEDTQYF. Here the CDR3 DNA reads TGTGCCAGCAGGAGTGGTGAAGATACGCAGTATTTT.

The chain uses TRBV4-3 and TRBJ2-1, with 13 bases that match TRBD2. This CDR3 has 17 residues. Germline loops: CDR1 LGHNA, CDR2 YSLEER. V lost 4 bases to trimming and J lost 7 bases; unmatched junction nucleotides: 10. The CDR3 region is CASSRAPGTSGVNEQFF. The CDR3, as DNA: TGCGCCAGCAGCCGAGCCCCCGGGACTAGCGGGGTGAATGAGCAGTTCTTC.

V gene TRBV18 combines with J gene TRBJ1-5; no definite D call. The CDR3 totals 13 residues. Germline V gene lookup returns CDR1 KGHSH and CDR2 LQKENI. Trimming pared 5 bases from V and 3 bases from J, leaving 8 bases between. The CDR3 loop reads CASSAIYNQPQHF. The CDR3 bases are TGTGCCAGCTCAGCCATCTACAATCAGCCCCAGCATTTT.